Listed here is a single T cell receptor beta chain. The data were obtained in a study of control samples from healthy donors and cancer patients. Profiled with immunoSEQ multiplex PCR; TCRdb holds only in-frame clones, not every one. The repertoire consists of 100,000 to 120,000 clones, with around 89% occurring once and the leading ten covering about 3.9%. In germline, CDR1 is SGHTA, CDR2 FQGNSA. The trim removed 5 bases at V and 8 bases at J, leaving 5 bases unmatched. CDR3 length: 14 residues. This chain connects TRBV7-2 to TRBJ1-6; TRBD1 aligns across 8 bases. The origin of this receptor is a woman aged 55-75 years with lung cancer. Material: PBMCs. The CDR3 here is CASSVTGGDSPLHF. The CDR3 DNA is TGTGCCAGCAGCGTCACAGGGGGTGATTCACCCCTCCACTTT.